The 21 T cell receptor beta chains below were found in one sample sequenced in a study of blood T cell repertoires in COVID-19. TCRdb's copy holds only in-frame clones and misses some; the assay was immunoSEQ multiplex PCR. Of 140,000 or so clones listed, approximately 85% are singletons. What was sequenced was peripheral blood. The origin of the receptors is a man aged 45-65 years with acute or convalescent COVID-19.

This chain uses TRBV19 with TRBJ2-5; 12 bases line up with TRBD2. Germline V gene sequence: CDR1 LNHDA, CDR2 SQIVND (reference sequence). With V trimmed by 5 bases and J by 4 bases, 5 bases remained unmatched. The CDR3 sequence is 15 residues long. This CDR3 is CASSSRTSGTETQYF. In DNA, the CDR3 is TGTGCCAGTAGTTCCCGGACTAGCGGGACAGAGACCCAGTACTTC.

This clone was counted between two and nine times. J is TRBJ2-7 and V is TRBV19; 8 positions agree with TRBD1. With 3 bases clipped from V and 5 bases from J, the junction kept 3 bases outside the gene matches. Germline lookup yields CDR1 LNHDA and CDR2 SQIVND (reference sequence). The CDR3 consists of 13 residues. CDR3 coding DNA: TGTGCCAGTAGTATGAACAGGGGGAACGAGCAGTACTTC. As protein: CASSMNRGNEQYF.

The chain employs TRBV7-6 and TRBJ1-4; D gene uncertain. The CDR3 is 13 residues long. The germline V gene encodes CDR1 SGHVS and CDR2 FNYEAQ. The V and J ends lost 4 bases and 7 bases respectively, with 10 bases between them. The CDR3 DNA reads as TGTGCCAGCAGCTGGGGTGCGGGTGAAAAACTGTTTTTT. It codes for CASSWGAGEKLFF.

The rearrangement joins TRBV6-5 to TRBJ2-5; 7 bases agree with TRBD2. Germline CDR1 and CDR2: MNHEY and SVGAGI. The CDR3 sequence is 15 residues long. The trim removed 5 bases at V and 1 base at J, leaving 7 bases unmatched. The CDR3 coding sequence is TGTGCCAGCAGTCGTTTAAGCGGGACCCAAGAGACCCAGTACTTC. Translating gives CASSRLSGTQETQYF.

V gene TRBV18 combines with J gene TRBJ1-5, with D possibly TRBD1 on 6 matching bases. The CDR3 runs to 15 residues. V lost 6 bases, J lost 3 bases, and 15 bases lay in between. From germline, CDR1 is KGHSH and CDR2 LQKENI. CDR3 in amino acids: CASSRTESLNQPQHF. DNA of the CDR3: TGTGCCAGCTCGCGGACAGAGTCGCTCAATCAGCCCCAGCATTTT.

V and J are TRBV7-2 and TRBJ2-7; D is uncertain. Deletions cut 3 bases from V and 0 bases from J, with 12 bases between. Germline CDR1 and CDR2: SGHTA and FQGNSA. This CDR3 has 15 amino acids. For the CDR3, the DNA is TGTGCCAGCAGCTTGAGGCCTCTGAGCTCCTACGAGCAGTACTTC. This codes for CASSLRPLSSYEQYF.

This chain joins TRBV27 and TRBJ2-1; 12 bases are a match to TRBD2. Germline V gene sequence: CDR1 MNHEY, CDR2 SMNVEV (reference sequence). J lost 3 bases, V lost 4 bases, and 16 bases had no gene match. The CDR3 contains 20 residues. The CDR3 loop reads CASSSSYQSSGRAFYNEQFF. DNA for the CDR3: TGTGCCAGCAGTTCTTCATACCAGTCTAGCGGGAGGGCCTTCTACAATGAGCAGTTCTTC.

The V and J genes are TRBV12-5 and TRBJ2-7; TRBD1 matches 8 bases. CDR3 length: 12 residues. J lost 6 bases, V lost 3 bases, and 1 base had no gene match. The V gene's germline CDR1 is LGHNT and CDR2 FRNRAP. The CDR3 spells CASGFGQGEQYF. CDR3 coding DNA: TGTGCTAGTGGTTTTGGACAGGGCGAGCAGTACTTC.

The chain uses TRBV4-2 and TRBJ1-2; a weak D match, TRBD1 (5 bases). Germline CDR1 LGHNA, CDR2 YNFKEQ. V lost 0 bases and J 5 bases, leaving 25 bases between the germline ends. CDR3 size: 19 residues. CDR3 sequence (DNA): TGTGCCAGCAGCCAAGATCCCGAGAAGGGGTGGATCGGCCCTTATGGCTACACCTTC. This gives the protein CASSQDPEKGWIGPYGYTF.

This sequence joins TRBV6-5 and TRBJ1-2; 7 bases are a match to TRBD1. CDR1 and CDR2 (germline): MNHEY, SVGAGI. The junction had 6 bases not matched to a gene; V was cut back by 8 bases and J by 0 bases. The CDR3 is 14 amino acids. DNA for the CDR3: TGTGCCAGCTTCGACAGGGCAGCTAACTATGGCTACACCTTC. Protein: CASFDRAANYGYTF.

This chain uses TRBV7-2 with TRBJ1-1; D is ambiguous. The CDR3 sequence is 14 residues long. Germline CDR1 and CDR2: SGHTA and FQGNSA. V gave up 4 bases and J gave up 1 base, with 10 bases separating them. CDR3 residues: CASSSKQRNTEAFF. The CDR3 bases are TGTGCCAGCAGCTCGAAACAGAGGAACACTGAAGCTTTCTTT.

J is TRBJ2-3 and V is TRBV2; 9 nucleotides match TRBD2. Losses at the gene ends were 8 bases for V and 5 bases for J; bases not matched to a gene: 11. Germline V CDR1 and CDR2: SNHLY, FYNNEI. This CDR3 contains 15 residues. CDR3 in amino acids: CASHPEAGGRDTQYF. In nucleotides, the CDR3 is TGTGCCAGCCACCCAGAGGCGGGGGGGCGAGATACGCAGTATTTT.

The chain joins TRBV7-6 to TRBJ2-3; 7 bases are shared with TRBD2. Germline V gene data show CDR1 as SGHVS and CDR2 as FNYEAQ. V gave up 3 bases and J gave up 4 bases; unmatched junction bases: 4. CDR3 length: 14 amino acids. The CDR3 sequence is CASSFGGGPDTQYF. In DNA form, the CDR3 reads TGTGCCAGCAGCTTTGGGGGAGGGCCAGATACGCAGTATTTT. The whole variable domain, remainder taken from reference TRBV7-6 and TRBJ2-3, is GAGVSQSPRYKVTKRGQDVALRCDPISGHVSLYWYRQALGQGPEFLTYFNYEAQQDKSGLPNDRFSAERPEGSISTLTIQRTEQRDSAMYRCASSFGGGPDTQYFGPGTRLTVL.

The gene calls are TRBV7-3 and TRBJ2-3; D is perhaps TRBD2 (6 bases). With 5 bases removed from V and 2 bases from J, the gap between germline ends came to 14 bases. Germline V gene lookup returns CDR1 SGHTA and CDR2 FQGTGA. The CDR3 totals 15 residues. CDR3 coding DNA: TGTGCCAGCAGCCCCCGGACGGGAGTCACAGATACGCAGTATTTT. Residues: CASSPRTGVTDTQYF.

V and J are TRBV5-1 and TRBJ2-1, with TRBD1 matching over 7 bases. Germline CDR1 reads SGHRS; CDR2 reads YFSETQ. The CDR3 sequence is 17 residues long. V shed 4 bases, J shed 5 bases, and the junction held 15 bases outside the gene matches. Here the CDR3 reads CASSIERTGLRNNEQFF. The DNA of the CDR3 is TGCGCCAGCAGCATTGAGCGGACAGGCCTCCGAAACAATGAGCAGTTCTTC.

The chain has TRBV30 and TRBJ1-5; the match to TRBD1 covers 7 bases. The V segment lost 0 bases and the J segment 7 bases; nucleotides outside the gene matches: 12. Germline CDR1 and CDR2: GTSNPN and SVGIG (reference sequence). CDR3 length equals 16 residues. CDR3 coding DNA: TGTGCCTGGAGTGTACAAATGGCCAGGGGGAACCAGCCCCAGCATTTT. It specifies CAWSVQMARGNQPQHF.

This clone showed up just once. This chain links TRBV5-1 with TRBJ1-2, with 10 bases aligning to TRBD1. V dropped 5 bases and J dropped 7; count of bases not matched to a gene: 8. Germline V CDR1 and CDR2: SGHRS, YFSETQ. The CDR3 runs to 14 residues. CDR3 region: CASSYDRGPFGYTF. CDR3 DNA sequence: TGCGCCAGCAGTTACGACAGGGGGCCATTTGGCTACACCTTC. Supplemented by reference TRBV5-1 and TRBJ1-2, the full variable domain reads KAGVTQTPRYLIKTRGQQVTLSCSPISGHRSVSWYQQTPGQGLQFLFEYFSETQRNKGNFPGRFSGRQFSNSRSEMNVSTLELGDSALYLCASSYDRGPFGYTFGSGTRLTVV.

The chain recombines TRBV4-1 with TRBJ1-1, with 7 bases identical to TRBD1. The CDR3 loop spans 13 amino acids. Germline CDR1 is MGHRA and CDR2 is YSYEKL. V trimming: 1 base; J trimming: 6 bases; junction bases outside the gene matches: 2. CDR3 sequence: CASSQVRGAEAFF. CDR3 nucleotide sequence: TGCGCCAGCAGCCAAGTCAGGGGGGCTGAAGCTTTCTTT.

The count of this clone is one. The V call is TRBV27, the J call TRBJ2-1; D is perhaps TRBD1 (5 bases). The CDR3 runs 16 residues. CDR1 is MNHEY and CDR2 is SMNVEV in the germline V gene (reference sequence). V lost 2 bases and J lost 1, with 12 bases in between. CDR3 in amino acids: CASSLLGHGSYNEQFF. In DNA form, the CDR3 reads TGTGCCAGCAGTTTACTGGGGCACGGGTCCTACAATGAGCAGTTCTTC.

The gene calls are TRBV19 and TRBJ2-5; 8 nucleotides align to TRBD2. The CDR3 extends over 15 amino acids. J lost 1 base, V lost 5 bases, and 6 bases had no gene match. Germline V gene data show CDR1 as LNHDA and CDR2 as SQIVND (reference sequence). CDR3 residues: CASSWVAGGQETQYF. The DNA for the CDR3 is TGTGCCAGTAGTTGGGTGGCGGGAGGCCAAGAGACCCAGTACTTC.

The V gene is TRBV6-5, the J gene TRBJ1-1; 10 nucleotides align to TRBD1. The length of the CDR3 is 16 residues. Germline V gives CDR1 MNHEY, CDR2 SVGAGI. V was pared by 2 bases and J by 4 bases, with 7 bases of the junction left unmatched. Here the CDR3 reads CASSYLWTGGATEAFF. For the CDR3, the DNA is TGTGCCAGCAGTTACCTCTGGACAGGGGGGGCCACTGAAGCTTTCTTT.